This T cell receptor beta chain was observed in a study of shared clonotypes between healthy human individuals. Study-level background: Three plates were used per donor for CD4 naive, three for CD4 memory, two for CD8 naive and one for CD8 memory.

Naive CD45RA+ and memory CD45RA-negative subsets were split from CD4+ cells. V lost 4 bases, J lost 3 bases, and 6 bases stayed unmatched. The CDR3 runs to 16 residues. The germline V gene encodes CDR1 MGHRA and CDR2 YSYEKL. In the original processing: Filtering differed for immunoSEQ, which gave only junction sequences without quality scores. Sequencing used immunoSEQ multiplex PCR; TCRdb keeps in-frame clones, though not all of them. V and J calls and clone size are given by that table; D and trimming were obtained from the DNA. The sample has hundreds of thousands of clones; about 96% are singletons.

This TCR derives from a woman between 25 and 40 years old in good health. Specimen: naive CD4+ T cells sorted from blood. Subset defined: CD45RA+ positively selected. The rearrangement links TRBV4-1 to TRBJ2-2; 9 bases match TRBD2. The CDR3 coding sequence is TGCGCCAGCAGCCCCGCGACTAGCGGACACACCGGGGAGCTGTTTTTT. It is translated as CASSPATSGHTGELFF.